The source of this T cell receptor beta chain is a study of blood T cells in healthy people across ages. A J-beta primer mix and a sample-barcoded 5' primer were used in a second PCR of roughly 6 to 11 cycles. MiXCR was run by TCRdb on the 5' RACE reads, yielding one entry per CDR3 protein. The sample includes just over 1 million distinct CDR3 sequences, 45% seen only once; the top ten take approximately 17%. Sample donors were healthy Caucasian individuals that came from Russia, aged 6 to 90. Peripheral blood from each donor was collected in a volume of approximately 9.5 milliliters. Whole-study findings and limits: Total diversity from one million sequenced T cells was likely underestimated.

As to this clonotype: What it recognizes is unknown.

CDR3 length: 13 residues. Looked up from germline, CDR1 is MNHEY and CDR2 is SVGEGT. V trimming: 6 bases; J trimming: 10 bases; junction bases outside the gene matches: 10. The source material was blood. The V gene is TRBV6-2 or TRBV6-3, the J gene TRBJ2-7; 9 bases are shared with TRBD1. The TCR sequence derives from an older woman in good health. Here the CDR3 reads CASRGTGITPQYF. The CDR3 DNA sequence: TGTGCCAGCAGAGGGACAGGGATTACCCCCCAGTACTTC.